This TCR beta chain was found in a study of cytomegalovirus exposure and HLA in healthy donors. Study-wide background: Genotyping of some 400 donors showed that around 81% belonged to the Caucasian-associated ancestry cluster. Study-wide points: One cluster of highly shared sequence variants probably arose as a sequencing artifact. Earlier findings revealed that most TCR beta V segments proved productive either about 87% or about 30% of the time.

Primers: 60 Vbeta forward and 13 Jbeta reverse. Sequencing used immunoSEQ multiplex PCR; TCRdb keeps in-frame clones, though not all of them. The data contain about 160,000 clones, roughly 80% of them singletons. This clone was picked up one time. Its antigen is undetermined. The CDR3 sequence is 16 residues long. From germline, CDR1 is SGDLS and CDR2 YYNGEE. The V and J ends lost 3 bases and 4 bases, in that order; junction bases with no gene match: 8. Sequencing was done on a sample of PBMCs. The J gene is TRBJ1-3, the V gene TRBV9; 9 positions agree with TRBD1. This sequence originates from a woman aged 25 to 39 in good health and CMV-seropositive. In nucleotides, the CDR3 is TGTGCCAGCAGCGCTCGGGACAGGGAGTTCGGAAACACCATATATTTT. Translated, it gives CASSARDREFGNTIYF.